This T cell receptor (beta chain) was sequenced in a study of blood T cell repertoires in COVID-19. Study summary: COVID-19 samples collected from the United States, Italy and Spain covered acute and convalescent phases. T cells, B-cell-depleted T cells, or PBMCs supplied cDNA or gDNA.

The CDR3 runs to 15 residues. CDR1 and CDR2 (germline): SGDLS, YYNGEE. Germline trimming cut 5 bases from V and 4 bases from J; bases unmatched to any gene: 6. Per the authors' pipeline: For nucleated cells, counts were estimated from reference gene primer amplification. This table comes from immunoSEQ multiplex PCR, and its TCRdb copy is limited to in-frame clones, with some not included. The DNA was the basis for D and trimming; V, J and clone size are from that table. The data show approximately 190,000 clones, with around 80% seen just once and approximately 19% held by the top ten. The chain recombines TRBV9 with TRBJ2-3; 11 positions agree with TRBD2. This receptor was taken from a human donor in a cohort sampled during active COVID-19. Sequenced input: peripheral blood. The CDR3 protein is CASSFSGGAADTQYF. The CDR3 coding sequence is TGTGCCAGCAGTTTTAGCGGGGGGGCCGCAGATACGCAGTATTTT.